Shown below are 27 T cell receptor beta chains from a single sample sequenced in a study of cytomegalovirus exposure and HLA in healthy donors. The PCR made use of 60 Vbeta and 13 Jbeta primers. Generated by immunoSEQ multiplex PCR, the TCRdb table keeps only in-frame clones and is missing some. Here the sample spans some 98,000 clones, about four fifths being singletons. Sequenced sample: PBMCs. The source of these receptors is a human donor in good health.

The chain employs TRBV19 and TRBJ1-1; 8 bases line up with TRBD1. With 10 bases clipped from V and 7 bases from J, the junction kept 14 bases outside the gene matches. This CDR3 is 14 amino acids long. CDR1 and CDR2 from the germline V gene are LNHDA and SQIVND (reference sequence). DNA for the CDR3: TGTGCCACCTTTGACAGGGGAGGTCGAAATGAAGCTTTCTTT. Encoded protein: CATFDRGGRNEAFF.

The rearrangement links TRBV5-4 to TRBJ1-1; 7 nucleotides align to TRBD1. The CDR3 runs 14 residues. Per germline, CDR1 SGHNT and CDR2 YYREEE (reference sequence). J was trimmed by 2 bases and V by 1 base; bases with no gene match: 2. CDR3: CASSLQGVNTEAFF. In DNA form, the CDR3 reads TGTGCCAGCAGCTTGCAGGGGGTTAACACTGAAGCTTTCTTT.

The V and J genes are TRBV14 and TRBJ2-2, with D possibly TRBD2 on 5 matching bases. V was pared by 2 bases and J by 7 bases, with 8 bases between. There are 13 residues in the CDR3. Germline V gene sequence: CDR1 SGHDN, CDR2 FVKESK. The CDR3 loop reads CASSQLRDGELFF. The CDR3 nucleotides are TGTGCCAGCAGCCAATTGAGGGACGGGGAGCTGTTTTTT.

This clone occurred a few times. The chain employs TRBV4-1 and TRBJ1-4, with 9 bases lining up with TRBD1. Germline assignment: CDR1 MGHRA and CDR2 YSYEKL. V lost 0 bases to trimming and J lost 7 bases; unmatched junction nucleotides: 6. The CDR3 is 16 amino acids. The CDR3: CASSQEGGQGSEKLFF. The CDR3 region has the DNA TGCGCCAGCAGCCAAGAGGGGGGACAGGGAAGTGAAAAACTGTTTTTT.

The rearrangement links TRBV6-5 to TRBJ1-2; 8 positions agree with TRBD1. The junction had 7 bases not matched to a gene; V was cut back by 2 bases and J by 5 bases. The CDR3 is 15 amino acids. Per the germline V gene, CDR1 is MNHEY and CDR2 is SVGAGI. In DNA, the CDR3 is TGTGCCAGCAGTTACGTCGGACAGGGACAATATGGCTACACCTTC. Its protein is CASSYVGQGQYGYTF.

The rearrangement uses TRBV4-1 and TRBJ2-7; 11 nucleotides line up with TRBD2. This CDR3 has 16 amino acids. Losses at the gene ends were 4 bases for V and 0 bases for J; bases not matched to a gene: 5. CDR1 MGHRA and CDR2 YSYEKL come from the germline V gene. CDR3 sequence reads: CASSLGLAGSSYEQYF. The CDR3 bases are TGCGCCAGCAGCCTAGGACTAGCGGGCAGCTCCTACGAGCAGTACTTC.

V is TRBV25-1 and J is TRBJ1-1, with TRBD1 matching over 8 bases. The J segment lost 4 bases and the V segment lost 5 bases, leaving 6 bases of the junction unmatched. This CDR3 contains 14 residues. Germline V gives CDR1 MGHDK, CDR2 SYGVNS. CDR3 DNA sequence: TGTGCCAGCAGTCCAGGGGGCGCCGGCACTGAAGCTTTCTTT. The encoded protein is CASSPGGAGTEAFF.

J is TRBJ2-1 and V is TRBV7-9; 8 bases agree with TRBD1. The CDR3 sequence is 14 residues long. The V gene's germline CDR1 is SEHNR and CDR2 FQNEAQ (reference sequence). Trimming removed 2 bases from V and 10 bases from J; junction bases left unmatched: 7. The CDR3: CASSLSGGAGEQFF. DNA for the CDR3: TGTGCCAGCAGCTTATCAGGGGGCGCGGGGGAGCAGTTCTTC. The variable domain in full, completed from reference TRBV7-9 and TRBJ2-1, reads DTGVSQNPRHKITKRGQNVTFRCDPISEHNRLYWYRQTLGQGPEFLTYFQNEAQLEKSRLLSDRFSAERPKGSFSTLEIQRTEQGDSAMYLCASSLSGGAGEQFFGPGTRLTVL.

The J gene is TRBJ2-1, the V gene TRBV7-3; D is possibly TRBD2 (5 bases). The germline V and J ends were trimmed by 1 base and 6 bases, with 13 bases remaining between them. Germline CDR1 and CDR2: SGHTA and FQGTGA. The CDR3 contains 15 residues. CDR3 DNA sequence: TGTGCCAGCAGCTTAAGTGGCGGCGGGCCCAATGAGCAGTTCTTC. Translation: CASSLSGGGPNEQFF. The complete variable domain, with remaining parts taken from reference TRBV7-3 and TRBJ2-1, reads GAGVSQTPSNKVTEKGKYVELRCDPISGHTALYWYRQSLGQGPEFLIYFQGTGAADDSGLPNDRFFAVRPEGSVSTLKIQRTERGDSAVYLCASSLSGGGPNEQFFGPGTRLTVL.

This clone has just one count. The chain carries TRBV5-4 and TRBJ2-7; TRBD2 matches 7 bases. The CDR3 covers 14 residues. Germline assignment: CDR1 SGHNT and CDR2 YYREEE (reference sequence). V dropped 0 bases and J dropped 3; count of bases not matched to a gene: 3. In DNA form, the CDR3 reads TGTGCCAGCAGCTTGGAAGGCGGGGGCTACGAGCAGTACTTC. It codes for CASSLEGGGYEQYF.

The chain combines TRBV15 with TRBJ2-1; weak D call: TRBD1 (6 bases). The CDR3 runs 15 residues. The V gene lost 2 bases and the J gene lost 4 bases, with 12 bases spanning the gap. Germline CDR1 and CDR2: LNHNV and YYDKDF (reference sequence). Written as DNA, the CDR3 is TGTGCCACCAGCAGACCGGACAGCTTTTACAATGAGCAGTTCTTC. Translating it yields CATSRPDSFYNEQFF.

This clone was seen a handful of times. The chain has TRBV19 and TRBJ1-1; 10 positions match TRBD1. CDR1 and CDR2 (germline): LNHDA, SQIVND (reference sequence). The V and J ends lost 5 bases and 0 bases, in that order; junction bases with no gene match: 6. This CDR3 region has 16 residues. CDR3 coding DNA: TGTGCCAGTAGTCCCGACAGGGGGCGAATGAACACTGAAGCTTTCTTT. Protein: CASSPDRGRMNTEAFF.

V gene TRBV4-1 combines with J gene TRBJ2-7; TRBD2 matches 8 bases. The germline V gene encodes CDR1 MGHRA and CDR2 YSYEKL. V dropped 4 bases and J dropped 1; count of bases not matched to a gene: 9. This CDR3 comprises 16 residues. The CDR3 bases are TGCGCCAGCAGCCTTACCTCGGGACTAGGTTCCTACGAGCAGTACTTC. Protein sequence: CASSLTSGLGSYEQYF.

The V and J genes are TRBV9 and TRBJ1-5, with unresolved D. The germline V gene encodes CDR1 SGDLS and CDR2 YYNGEE. The CDR3 has 13 amino acids. V shed 4 bases and J shed 1 base, with 6 bases lying between them. CDR3 region: CASSRTSNQPQHF. As DNA, the CDR3 is TGTGCCAGCAGCAGAACAAGCAATCAGCCCCAGCATTTT.

V gene TRBV29-1 combines with J gene TRBJ2-7; D not certain. Trimming stripped 0 bases from V and 6 bases from J, with 12 bases between. There are 13 residues in the CDR3. The germline V gene has CDR1 SQVTM and CDR2 ANQGSEA. For the CDR3, the DNA is TGCAGCGTTGAAGACCCCGGTCAACCCGAGCAGTACTTC. Translating it yields CSVEDPGQPEQYF.

The chain has TRBV27 and TRBJ2-1, with a tentative D call TRBD2 (6 bases). V was clipped by 5 bases and J by 7 bases, with 9 bases between them. Per the germline V gene, CDR1 is MNHEY and CDR2 is SMNVEV (reference sequence). This CDR3 comprises 12 residues. CDR3 bases: TGTGCCAGCAGTCGGACTAAAAATGAGCAGTTCTTC. Its protein product is CASSRTKNEQFF.

The genes are TRBV18 and TRBJ1-1; perhaps TRBD1 as D (6 bases). The CDR3 contains 15 residues. V lost 8 bases to trimming and J lost 1 base, with 17 bases between them. The germline V gene has CDR1 KGHSH and CDR2 LQKENI. For the CDR3, the DNA is TGTGCCAGCCGGTTGACAGGCAAGGGGAACACTGAAGCTTTCTTT. Translation: CASRLTGKGNTEAFF.

The gene calls are TRBV7-2 and TRBJ1-4; 12 bases are shared with TRBD1. The V gene's germline CDR1 is SGHTA and CDR2 FQGNSA. With V trimmed by 1 base and J by 10 bases, 4 bases remained unmatched. CDR3 size: 15 residues. As DNA, the CDR3 is TGTGCCAGCAGCTTAGGGGGACAGGGGGCGCGAAAACTGTTTTTT. Amino acid sequence: CASSLGGQGARKLFF.

This chain links TRBV5-1 with TRBJ2-1; 11 bases match TRBD2. The CDR3 contains 18 residues. The V gene's germline CDR1 is SGHRS and CDR2 YFSETQ. With V trimmed by 7 bases and J by 0 bases, 12 bases remained unmatched. CDR3 coding DNA: TGCGCCAGCGCGCGGGCTAGCGGGGGGCCCAGCTCCTACAATGAGCAGTTCTTC. Protein: CASARASGGPSSYNEQFF.

This rearrangement joins TRBV6-4 to TRBJ2-2, with 8 bases aligning to TRBD2. This CDR3 is built from 14 residues. V was clipped by 8 bases and J by 0 bases; unmatched bases: 2. CDR1 is MRHNA, CDR2 SNTAGT, per germline. As DNA, the CDR3 is TGTGCCAGCCGACTAGCGTCGAACACCGGGGAGCTGTTTTTT. It specifies CASRLASNTGELFF.

The V call is TRBV5-4, the J call TRBJ2-1; 9 bases map to TRBD2. Germline CDR1 SGHNT, CDR2 YYREEE (reference sequence). After removal of 4 bases from V and 0 bases from J, the junction contained 11 bases not matched to a gene. There are 18 residues in the CDR3. DNA for the CDR3: TGTGCCAGCAGCCCCCGGACTAGCGCGCCTAGCTCCTACAATGAGCAGTTCTTC. It yields the protein CASSPRTSAPSSYNEQFF.

The chain combines TRBV10-3 with TRBJ2-5; no reliable D call. The V end lost 7 bases, the J end lost 0 bases, and 9 bases lay between the germline ends. This CDR3 contains 13 residues. The germline V gene has CDR1 ENHRY and CDR2 SYGVKD. CDR3 sequence: CAINSRYQETQYF. Written as DNA, the CDR3 is TGTGCCATCAATTCGCGGTACCAAGAGACCCAGTACTTC.

This clone was counted a few times. V is TRBV6-5 and J is TRBJ1-1; D is undetermined. The CDR3 is made up of 11 amino acids. V lost 7 bases and J 2 bases, leaving 5 bases between the germline ends. Germline CDR1 and CDR2: MNHEY and SVGAGI. CDR3 DNA: TGTGCCAGCAAACTTAACACTGAAGCTTTCTTT. Amino acids: CASKLNTEAFF.

This sequence joins TRBV7-2 and TRBJ2-5; 10 bases fit TRBD2. The CDR3 spans 16 residues. V dropped 4 bases and J dropped 7; count of bases not matched to a gene: 12. The V gene's germline CDR1 is SGHTA and CDR2 FQGNSA. The CDR3 is CASSSPRGTSDATQYF. The CDR3 nucleotides read TGTGCCAGCAGCTCCCCTCGCGGGACTAGCGACGCGACCCAGTACTTC.

The CDR3 DNA follows: TGCGCCACCCAACAGGGGCGCGACACTGAAGCTTTCTTT. It codes for CATQQGRDTEAFF. The gene calls are TRBV10-2 and TRBJ1-1; the match to TRBD1 covers 7 bases. Germline CDR1 WSHSY, CDR2 SAAADI. V was pared by 10 bases and J by 3 bases, with 8 bases of the junction left unmatched. CDR3 length equals 13 residues.

This rearrangement joins TRBV7-3 to TRBJ2-1, with a weak D call TRBD2 (7 bases). The CDR3 covers 15 residues. Germline CDR1 and CDR2: SGHTA and FQGTGA. V lost 5 bases to trimming and J lost 5 bases, with 16 bases between them. DNA of the CDR3: TGTGCCAGCAGCAAATACGGGGGGCCCAACAATGAGCAGTTCTTC. It translates to CASSKYGGPNNEQFF.

The rearrangement links TRBV5-6 to TRBJ2-3; 10 bases are a match to TRBD1. Per germline, CDR1 SGHDT and CDR2 YYEEEE. CDR3 size: 16 residues. With V trimmed by 1 base and J by 5 bases, 7 bases remained unmatched. CDR3 region: CASSLRGTGDGDTQYF. DNA for the CDR3: TGTGCCAGCAGCTTGAGGGGGACAGGGGACGGAGATACGCAGTATTTT. The full variable domain, rest sourced from reference TRBV5-6 and TRBJ2-3, is DAGVTQSPTHLIKTRGQQVTLRCSPKSGHDTVSWYQQALGQGPQFIFQYYEEEERQRGNFPDRFSGHQFPNYSSELNVNALLLGDSALYLCASSLRGTGDGDTQYFGPGTRLTVL.